Each of the 31 T cell receptor beta chains below was sequenced from the same sample in a study of blood T cell repertoires in COVID-19. The repertoire was sequenced with immunoSEQ multiplex PCR; TCRdb's copy has only in-frame clones and lacks some. Here the sample spans more than 150,000 clones, less than 90% being singletons. Sequenced input: peripheral blood. The receptor source for this set is an older man with active or convalescent COVID-19.

V usage is TRBV11-2 and J usage is TRBJ2-7; TRBD1 is a possible D gene (6 bases). The length of the CDR3 is 13 residues. Per germline, CDR1 SGHAT and CDR2 FQNNGV. Trimming took 5 bases from V and 6 from J, leaving 14 bases between them. The DNA for the CDR3 is TGTGCCAGCAGCCGAGAACAGGGATTCGAGCAGTACTTC. Protein: CASSREQGFEQYF.

This clone was picked up a small number of times. This chain uses TRBV30 with TRBJ1-1; 10 nucleotides match TRBD1. In germline, CDR1 is GTSNPN, CDR2 SVGIG (reference sequence). After removal of 4 bases from V and 1 base from J, the junction contained 9 bases not matched to a gene. The CDR3 sequence is 16 residues long. In DNA form, the CDR3 reads TGTGCCTGGAAACGACAGGGGGCCGTTTGGAACACTGAAGCTTTCTTT. Amino acid sequence: CAWKRQGAVWNTEAFF.

The chain uses TRBV19 and TRBJ2-1, with TRBD2 matching over 8 bases. The V and J ends lost 8 bases and 1 base, in that order; junction bases with no gene match: 7. Germline V gene lookup returns CDR1 LNHDA and CDR2 SQIVND (reference sequence). CDR3 size: 15 residues. The CDR3 nucleotides are TGTGCCAGTCGATCTAGCGGGCCTTCCTACAATGAGCAGTTCTTC. Translated, it gives CASRSSGPSYNEQFF. Drawing the rest from reference TRBV19 and TRBJ2-1, the complete variable domain is DGGITQSPKYLFRKEGQNVTLSCEQNLNHDAMYWYRQDPGQGLRLIYYSQIVNDFQKGDIAEGYSVSREKKESFPLTVTSAQKNPTAFYLCASRSSGPSYNEQFFGPGTRLTVL.

The J gene is TRBJ1-5, the V gene TRBV30; possibly TRBD1 for D (6 bases). The V gene lost 2 bases and the J gene lost 2 bases, with 13 bases spanning the gap. Germline-derived CDR1 and CDR2 are GTSNPN and SVGIG (reference sequence). The CDR3 length is 15 residues. CDR3 DNA: TGTGCCTGGAGTACTTATAAGGGGGGCAATCAGCCCCAGCATTTT. Translating gives CAWSTYKGGNQPQHF.

CDR3 nucleotides: TGCGCCAGCAGAGTGGACAGGGCCGATAATTCACCCCTCCACTTT. This encodes CASRVDRADNSPLHF. V usage is TRBV5-1 and J usage is TRBJ1-6; TRBD1 agrees at 8 bases. V was pared by 5 bases and J by 5 bases, with 6 bases of the junction left unmatched. Germline V gene sequence: CDR1 SGHRS, CDR2 YFSETQ. The CDR3 sequence is 15 residues long.

The chain uses TRBV6-6 and TRBJ1-4; TRBD1 agrees at 12 bases. Germline V gives CDR1 MNHNY, CDR2 SVGAGI (reference sequence). There are 15 residues in the CDR3. J gave up 11 bases and V 3 bases, and 7 bases lay outside the gene matches. CDR3 protein: CASSYGDRGLRKLFF. The CDR3 DNA sequence: TGTGCCAGCAGTTATGGGGACAGGGGGCTACGGAAACTGTTTTTT.

The chain combines TRBV7-9 with TRBJ2-7; the match to TRBD1 covers 9 bases. CDR1 is SEHNR and CDR2 is FQNEAQ in the germline V gene (reference sequence). The CDR3 has 15 amino acids. V lost 5 bases to trimming and J lost 5 bases; unmatched junction nucleotides: 10. DNA for the CDR3: TGTGCCAGCAGCGGGCAGGGGGACAGGGTCCACGAGCAGTACTTC. It encodes CASSGQGDRVHEQYF.

This clone was counted between two and nine times. The chain combines TRBV11-2 with TRBJ1-5, with a possible D match to TRBD1 (5 bases). Trimming stripped 3 bases from V and 7 bases from J, with 10 bases between. The CDR3 is 13 amino acids. In germline, CDR1 is SGHAT, CDR2 FQNNGV. CDR3 DNA sequence: TGTGCCAGCAGCTTGGGGGGTCGGCAGCCCCAGCATTTT. This gives the protein CASSLGGRQPQHF.

The chain employs TRBV18 and TRBJ1-4, with 7 nucleotides matching TRBD1. Germline assignment: CDR1 KGHSH and CDR2 LQKENI. V trimming: 8 bases; J trimming: 5 bases; junction bases outside the gene matches: 5. The CDR3 has 13 amino acids. As DNA, the CDR3 is TGTGCCAGCCGGACAGGCTTGAATGAAAAACTGTTTTTT. Residues: CASRTGLNEKLFF.

The chain has TRBV19 and TRBJ1-1; a possible D gene is TRBD1 (6 bases). V gave up 7 bases and J gave up 0 bases, with 18 bases separating them. The CDR3 spans 16 residues. Germline CDR1 reads LNHDA; CDR2 reads SQIVND (reference sequence). The CDR3 nucleotides are TGTGCCAGTAACCGGGAGGGGGTCAGTCTGAACACTGAAGCTTTCTTT. Its translation: CASNREGVSLNTEAFF.

The chain joins TRBV5-1 to TRBJ1-2; D ambiguous. The CDR3 is 14 residues long. From germline, CDR1 is SGHRS and CDR2 YFSETQ. Trimming removed 0 bases at V and 1 base at J, with 7 bases between. CDR3 nucleotide sequence: TGCGCCAGCAGCTTGGCTCCAGATAACTATGGCTACACCTTC. The encoded protein is CASSLAPDNYGYTF.

V usage is TRBV28 and J usage is TRBJ1-1, with D possibly TRBD1 on 6 matching bases. CDR3 size: 15 residues. V was pared by 7 bases and J by 4 bases, with 19 bases between. Germline V gene data show CDR1 as MDHEN and CDR2 as SYDVKM. The CDR3 DNA sequence: TGTGCCAGCACCAAAGGGGGGGCGCGTATCACTGAAGCTTTCTTT. It encodes CASTKGGARITEAFF. Complete variable domain (other parts from reference TRBV28 and TRBJ1-1): DVKVTQSSRYLVKRTGEKVFLECVQDMDHENMFWYRQDPGLGLRLIYFSYDVKMKEKGDIPEGYSVSREKKERFSLILESASTNQTSMYLCASTKGGARITEAFFGQGTRLTVV.

This clone was recorded a few times. The V gene is TRBV19, the J gene TRBJ1-2, with 10 positions matching TRBD1. CDR1 LNHDA and CDR2 SQIVND come from the germline V gene (reference sequence). V was clipped by 3 bases and J by 5 bases; unmatched bases: 9. This CDR3 has 16 residues. CDR3 DNA sequence: TGTGCCAGTAGTATCACCGGGACAGGGGCACGGTATGGCTACACCTTC. Translated: CASSITGTGARYGYTF.

The CDR3 DNA sequence: TGTGCCAGCTCACCCGGGACAGGGGGTCGAGAGACCCAGTACTTC. It translates to CASSPGTGGRETQYF. V is TRBV18 and J is TRBJ2-5; 11 nucleotides match TRBD1. The CDR3 spans 15 residues. Germline CDR1 reads KGHSH; CDR2 reads LQKENI. Trimming at V came to 3 bases and at J to 4 bases, leaving 4 bases not matched to a gene.

V and J are TRBV24-1 and TRBJ1-3; D is unclear. This CDR3 is 19 amino acids long. Germline CDR1 reads KGHDR; CDR2 reads SFDVKD. Trimming took 0 bases from V and 4 from J, leaving 21 bases between them. CDR3 sequence reads: CATSDLFFSLPRGGNTIYF. CDR3 DNA: TGTGCCACCAGTGATTTGTTTTTTAGTTTACCCCGGGGAGGAAACACCATATATTTT.

This clone appeared a single time. The chain employs TRBV2 and TRBJ1-5, with D perhaps TRBD1 (6 bases). Trimming removed 2 bases from V and 3 bases from J, with 11 bases in between. Per the germline V gene, CDR1 is SNHLY and CDR2 is FYNNEI. This CDR3 has 15 amino acids. The CDR3 bases are TGTGCCAGCAGTGAATTGACAGGCTACAATCAGCCCCAGCATTTT. Its translation is CASSELTGYNQPQHF.

The chain employs TRBV4-3 and TRBJ2-3; 7 nucleotides agree with TRBD2. Germline assignment: CDR1 LGHNA and CDR2 YSLEER. This CDR3 region has 16 residues. Trimming at V came to 2 bases and at J to 3 bases, leaving 8 bases not matched to a gene. This chain's CDR3 is CASSQLTLRGTDTQYF. The CDR3 DNA follows: TGCGCCAGCAGCCAACTGACTTTGCGGGGGACAGATACGCAGTATTTT.

The V gene is TRBV28, the J gene TRBJ1-4; 8 bases match TRBD1. The CDR3 runs 17 residues. Germline loops: CDR1 MDHEN, CDR2 SYDVKM. After removal of 4 bases from V and 7 bases from J, the junction contained 14 bases not matched to a gene. The chain's CDR3 is CASSSRQGSLSGEKLFF. The CDR3 DNA sequence: TGTGCCAGCAGTTCCCGACAGGGGAGTCTATCGGGTGAAAAACTGTTTTTT.

The V gene is TRBV4-3, the J gene TRBJ2-7; possible D gene TRBD1, 5 bases. CDR3 length equals 16 residues. CDR1 is LGHNA and CDR2 is YSLEER in the germline V gene. Trimming pared 3 bases from V and 5 bases from J, leaving 20 bases between. DNA of the CDR3: TGCGCCAGCAGCCATTTTCAGGGTTTGCCATTCCACGAGCAGTACTTC. Translating it yields CASSHFQGLPFHEQYF.

The chain joins TRBV7-2 to TRBJ2-7, with 8 bases fitting TRBD2. V lost 2 bases to trimming and J lost 5 bases; unmatched junction nucleotides: 14. This CDR3 has 17 residues. The V gene's germline CDR1 is SGHTA and CDR2 FQGNSA. The CDR3 protein is CASSLNLQGGGLDEQYF. DNA of the CDR3: TGTGCCAGCAGCTTAAACCTTCAGGGCGGGGGGCTAGACGAGCAGTACTTC.

V gene TRBV28 combines with J gene TRBJ2-1; D is ambiguous. CDR3 length: 11 amino acids. The germline gives CDR1 MDHEN, CDR2 SYDVKM. The V end lost 7 bases, the J end lost 2 bases, and 3 bases lay between the germline ends. The CDR3 bases are TGTGCCAGCACCGCCTACAATGAGCAGTTCTTC. It translates to CASTAYNEQFF.

This chain uses TRBV28 with TRBJ1-2; D is undetermined. V was clipped by 3 bases and J by 5 bases, with 10 bases between them. This CDR3 has 13 amino acids. From germline, CDR1 is MDHEN and CDR2 SYDVKM. CDR3 region: CASSFRGIYGYTF. CDR3 DNA sequence: TGTGCCAGCAGTTTCCGAGGGATATATGGCTACACCTTC.

V and J are TRBV5-4 and TRBJ2-5, with 10 positions matching TRBD2. The germline CDR1 and CDR2 sequences are SGHNT and YYREEE (reference sequence). The CDR3 totals 16 residues. Trimming removed 5 bases from V and 3 bases from J; junction bases left unmatched: 10. CDR3 sequence reads: CASRRSGTSAEETQYF. For the CDR3, the DNA is TGTGCCAGCAGACGCTCCGGGACTAGCGCCGAAGAGACCCAGTACTTC. Combining the CDR3 with reference TRBV5-4 and TRBJ2-5 gives the whole variable domain ETGVTQSPTHLIKTRGQQVTLRCSSQSGHNTVSWYQQALGQGPQFIFQYYREEENGRGNFPPRFSGLQFPNYSSELNVNALELDDSALYLCASRRSGTSAEETQYFGPGTRLLVL.

This clone was recorded a few times. This chain uses TRBV9 with TRBJ1-6, with D perhaps TRBD1 (6 bases). Per germline, CDR1 SGDLS and CDR2 YYNGEE. The length of the CDR3 is 14 residues. V was cut by 3 bases and J by 7 bases, with 11 bases left in between. The CDR3 bases are TGTGCCAGCAGCGCCGGGACACCGAATTCACCCCTCCACTTT. Its translation: CASSAGTPNSPLHF.

The genes are TRBV6-2 or TRBV6-3 and TRBJ2-3; 7 nucleotides line up with TRBD2. CDR3 length: 16 amino acids. Germline CDR1 reads MNHEY; CDR2 reads SVGEGT. V trimming: 2 bases; J trimming: 1 base; junction bases outside the gene matches: 6. This CDR3 is CASSYVPGLRTDTQYF. The CDR3 DNA reads TGTGCCAGCAGTTACGTCCCGGGACTACGCACAGATACGCAGTATTTT.

The J gene is TRBJ1-2, the V gene TRBV5-3; TRBD1 matches 11 bases. TRBV5-3 is designated an ORF whose function remains uncertain. With 4 bases clipped from V and 5 bases from J, the junction kept 10 bases outside the gene matches. CDR3 size: 16 residues. DNA for the CDR3: TGTGCCAGAAGCACCTACCGGGACAGGGGGGAATATGGCTACACCTTC. Translated: CARSTYRDRGEYGYTF.

This sequence joins TRBV19 and TRBJ1-1; D is perhaps TRBD1 (6 bases). Germline CDR1 and CDR2: LNHDA and SQIVND (reference sequence). The CDR3 covers 12 residues. V gave up 6 bases and J gave up 7 bases, with 12 bases separating them. The CDR3, as DNA: TGTGCCAGTAGGAACTCGGACAGTGAAGCTTTCTTT. Its translation: CASRNSDSEAFF. The entire variable domain, with the rest obtained from reference TRBV19 and TRBJ1-1, is as follows: DGGITQSPKYLFRKEGQNVTLSCEQNLNHDAMYWYRQDPGQGLRLIYYSQIVNDFQKGDIAEGYSVSREKKESFPLTVTSAQKNPTAFYLCASRNSDSEAFFGQGTRLTVV.

Turning to this clone: One end of the junction does not line up with germline, which may come from a read error. The rearrangement joins TRBV27 to TRBJ1-1; 7 bases fit TRBD1. The CDR3 loop spans 13 amino acids. Germline lookup yields CDR1 MNHEY and CDR2 SMNVEV (reference sequence). The CDR3 DNA reads TGTGCCAGCAGCTTAGGAGCCACAGGGGCCCCCTTATTT. It encodes CASSLGATGAPLF.

The CDR3 nucleotides are TGCGCCAGCAGCCAAGACCCCGACAGGTTCGGATCACCCCTCCACTTT. It specifies CASSQDPDRFGSPLHF. V and J are TRBV4-3 and TRBJ1-6; D is possibly TRBD1 (6 bases). This CDR3 is built from 16 residues. V gave up 0 bases and J gave up 10 bases, with 16 bases separating them. The V gene's germline CDR1 is LGHNA and CDR2 YSLEER.

The V and J genes are TRBV24-1 and TRBJ2-3, with D tentatively TRBD2 (5 bases). The CDR3 is made up of 14 amino acids. Trimming took 4 bases from V and 5 from J, leaving 12 bases between them. Germline lookup yields CDR1 KGHDR and CDR2 SFDVKD. The chain's CDR3 is CATSDRGLLDTQYF. The CDR3 DNA is TGTGCCACCAGTGACCGCGGACTTTTAGATACGCAGTATTTT.

This chain links TRBV7-6 with TRBJ1-2, with 7 bases fitting TRBD1. The CDR3 covers 13 residues. Looked up from germline, CDR1 is SGHVS and CDR2 is FNYEAQ. V was clipped by 1 base and J by 8 bases; unmatched bases: 4. The CDR3 here is CASSLEAGGGYTF. In DNA, the CDR3 is TGTGCCAGCAGCTTAGAGGCAGGGGGAGGCTACACCTTC.